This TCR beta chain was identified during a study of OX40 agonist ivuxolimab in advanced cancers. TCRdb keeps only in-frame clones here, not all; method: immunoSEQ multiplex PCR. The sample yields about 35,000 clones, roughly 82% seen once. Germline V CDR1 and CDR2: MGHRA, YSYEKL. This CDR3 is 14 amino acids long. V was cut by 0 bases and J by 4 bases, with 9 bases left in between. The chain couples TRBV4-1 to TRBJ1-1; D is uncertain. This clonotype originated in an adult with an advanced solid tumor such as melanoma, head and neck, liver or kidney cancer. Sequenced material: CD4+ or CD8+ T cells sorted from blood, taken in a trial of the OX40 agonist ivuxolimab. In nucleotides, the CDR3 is TGCGCCAGCAGCCAAGAGCCTCTTGGCACTGAAGCTTTCTTT. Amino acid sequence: CASSQEPLGTEAFF.